The 15 T cell receptor beta chains below all came from one sample that was sequenced in a study of cytomegalovirus exposure and HLA in healthy donors. With 60 Vbeta and 13 Jbeta primers, the PCR was carried out. Measured with immunoSEQ multiplex PCR; TCRdb has only the in-frame clones, and not every one. The sample includes 160,000 or so clones, roughly 79% seen only once; the top ten take around 1%. Sequencing used PBMCs. All receptors derive from a woman aged 40 to 50 in good health and CMV-seronegative.

This clone occurred a few times. The chain has TRBV5-1 and TRBJ2-3, with 13 bases matching TRBD2. The CDR3 runs 18 residues. In germline, CDR1 is SGHRS, CDR2 YFSETQ. V gave up 0 bases and J gave up 4 bases; unmatched junction bases: 8. CDR3 in amino acids: CASSLARTSGRGADTQYF. CDR3 coding DNA: TGCGCCAGCAGCTTGGCCCGGACTAGCGGGAGAGGGGCAGATACGCAGTATTTT.

This chain connects TRBV5-1 to TRBJ2-1, with TRBD2 identical over 8 bases. CDR3 length: 16 residues. The germline gives CDR1 SGHRS, CDR2 YFSETQ. Trimming at V came to 4 bases and at J to 3 bases, leaving 9 bases not matched to a gene. CDR3 in amino acids: CASSPTAGAGYNEQFF. CDR3 DNA sequence: TGCGCCAGCAGCCCAACAGCGGGAGCCGGCTACAATGAGCAGTTCTTC.

This chain connects TRBV6-1 to TRBJ2-7; TRBD2 matches 8 bases. In germline, CDR1 is MNHNS, CDR2 SASEGT. Losses at the gene ends were 7 bases for V and 4 bases for J; bases not matched to a gene: 6. This CDR3 region has 13 residues. The CDR3 DNA sequence: TGTGCCAGCAAGGCTAGCGGGTTGTACGAGCAGTACTTC. Its protein is CASKASGLYEQYF.

This clone was seen a single time. The genes are TRBV5-1 and TRBJ2-2, with TRBD1 matching over 8 bases. V shed 4 bases, J shed 3 bases, and the junction held 8 bases outside the gene matches. This CDR3 is built from 16 residues. Germline-derived CDR1 and CDR2 are SGHRS and YFSETQ. The CDR3: CASSPADREDTGELFF. In DNA, the CDR3 is TGCGCCAGCAGCCCGGCGGACAGGGAGGACACCGGGGAGCTGTTTTTT. Looking up the rest from reference TRBV5-1 and TRBJ2-2 gives the full variable domain: KAGVTQTPRYLIKTRGQQVTLSCSPISGHRSVSWYQQTPGQGLQFLFEYFSETQRNKGNFPGRFSGRQFSNSRSEMNVSTLELGDSALYLCASSPADREDTGELFFGEGSRLTVL.

The chain uses TRBV2 and TRBJ1-5, with D possibly matching TRBD1 (5 bases). Trimming pared 4 bases from V and 5 bases from J, leaving 9 bases between. Germline assignment: CDR1 SNHLY and CDR2 FYNNEI. The CDR3 runs 13 residues. In DNA, the CDR3 is TGTGCCAGCAGTGGACAGTACGATCAGCCCCAGCATTTT. Its protein is CASSGQYDQPQHF.

The rearrangement uses TRBV28 and TRBJ2-7, with D unresolved. CDR1 and CDR2 (germline): MDHEN, SYDVKM. V was clipped by 5 bases and J by 5 bases, with 10 bases between them. The CDR3 consists of 12 residues. CDR3 coding DNA: TGTGCCAGCAGTCCCGACTCGGACGAGCAGTACTTC. It encodes CASSPDSDEQYF. Filled out from reference TRBV28 and TRBJ2-7, the complete variable domain reads DVKVTQSSRYLVKRTGEKVFLECVQDMDHENMFWYRQDPGLGLRLIYFSYDVKMKEKGDIPEGYSVSREKKERFSLILESASTNQTSMYLCASSPDSDEQYFGPGTRLTVT.

J is TRBJ2-3 and V is TRBV21-1; the table's TRBD1 call for D was not verified on the DNA. TRBV21-1 is annotated as a pseudogene. The CDR3 runs 14 residues. CDR3 bases: TGTGCCAGCAAGAACAGGGGGTTGGCAGATACGCAGTATTTT. It is translated as CASKNRGLADTQYF.

This clone was recorded a few times. This rearrangement joins TRBV6-5 to TRBJ2-1, with D tentatively TRBD2 (6 bases). Germline CDR1 MNHEY, CDR2 SVGAGI. The CDR3 has 14 residues. V lost 1 base and J 10 bases, leaving 14 bases between the germline ends. CDR3 residues: CASSYLGGFNEQFF. The CDR3 region has the DNA TGTGCCAGCAGTTACTTGGGGGGTTTCAACGAGCAGTTCTTC.

V gene TRBV5-1 combines with J gene TRBJ2-3; 14 bases fit TRBD2. The CDR3 has 15 residues. V was pared by 4 bases and J by 6 bases, with 4 bases of the junction left unmatched. Germline V gene lookup returns CDR1 SGHRS and CDR2 YFSETQ. The CDR3 loop is CASSRWTSGRDTQYF. Here the CDR3 DNA reads TGCGCCAGCAGCCGGTGGACTAGCGGGAGGGATACGCAGTATTTT.

The gene calls are TRBV5-4 and TRBJ1-1, with D possibly being TRBD1 (5 bases). Trimming shortened V by 1 base and J by 0 bases, and 10 bases separated the two germline ends. CDR3 length: 15 amino acids. Germline V gene data show CDR1 as SGHNT and CDR2 as YYREEE (reference sequence). CDR3 in amino acids: CASSLSGTVNTEAFF. CDR3 DNA: TGTGCCAGCAGCTTGAGCGGGACGGTGAACACTGAAGCTTTCTTT.

This clone was recorded once. The gene calls are TRBV9 and TRBJ1-3; possibly TRBD1 for D (5 bases). CDR1 is SGDLS and CDR2 is YYNGEE in the germline V gene. V was cut by 0 bases and J by 0 bases, with 13 bases left in between. The CDR3 spans 17 residues. The CDR3 nucleotides read TGTGCCAGCAGCGTAGAGGACACTTTGAGCTCTGGAAACACCATATATTTT. Protein: CASSVEDTLSSGNTIYF.

The rearrangement joins TRBV9 to TRBJ1-5; D unresolved. Germline CDR1 is SGDLS and CDR2 is YYNGEE. Trimming took off 5 bases at V and 1 base at J, with 13 bases between the two ends. The CDR3 totals 15 residues. CDR3 nucleotides: TGTGCCAGCAGTGGTGGAGGGAACAGCAATCAGCCCCAGCATTTT. Translated: CASSGGGNSNQPQHF.

The chain recombines TRBV28 with TRBJ1-1, with D possibly being TRBD1 (5 bases). This CDR3 comprises 13 residues. The germline V gene encodes CDR1 MDHEN and CDR2 SYDVKM. V lost 6 bases and J lost 8, with 16 bases in between. The CDR3 DNA sequence: TGTGCCAGCAGCCCGACGGACACCCGGGAAGCTTTCTTT. Its protein is CASSPTDTREAFF.

The gene calls are TRBV28 and TRBJ2-7; 7 nucleotides agree with TRBD1. CDR1 and CDR2 from the germline V gene are MDHEN and SYDVKM. Trimming removed 9 bases from V and 7 bases from J; junction bases left unmatched: 12. The CDR3 is made up of 13 amino acids. As DNA, the CDR3 is TGTGCCAGTTGGACAGGTTCCAAACGAGAGCAGTACTTC. Protein: CASWTGSKREQYF.

The V gene is TRBV5-1, the J gene TRBJ1-1; unclear D gene. Germline V gene data show CDR1 as SGHRS and CDR2 as YFSETQ. The V end lost 2 bases, the J end lost 1 base, and 12 bases lay between the germline ends. CDR3 size: 15 residues. The chain's CDR3 is CASSLGGPPNTEAFF. Here the CDR3 DNA reads TGCGCCAGCAGCTTAGGAGGGCCACCGAACACTGAAGCTTTCTTT.